Following are 15 T cell receptor beta chains from one sample sequenced in a study of cytomegalovirus exposure and HLA in healthy donors. It was with 60 Vbeta and 13 Jbeta primers that the PCR ran. Profiling relied on immunoSEQ multiplex PCR, and the TCRdb table lists in-frame clones only, not all of them. The sample has about 130,000 clones, around four fifths seen once. Sequencing used PBMCs. The origin of the receptors is a man aged 30 to 39 in good health and CMV-seropositive.

A single count supports this clone. V gene TRBV6-6 combines with J gene TRBJ1-1, with TRBD1 matching over 7 bases. J was trimmed by 1 base and V by 2 bases; bases with no gene match: 7. In germline, CDR1 is MNHNY, CDR2 SVGAGI (reference sequence). The CDR3 sequence is 16 residues long. The CDR3 loop is CASSYRSGDRNTEAFF. DNA for the CDR3: TGTGCCAGCAGTTACCGATCTGGGGACAGGAACACTGAAGCTTTCTTT.

CDR3 loop: CAITGGGTGELFF. In DNA form, the CDR3 reads TGTGCCATCACGGGAGGAGGGACCGGGGAGCTGTTTTTT. V gene TRBV10-3 combines with J gene TRBJ2-2; TRBD2 aligns across 7 bases. Germline lookup yields CDR1 ENHRY and CDR2 SYGVKD. The CDR3 spans 13 residues. V lost 7 bases and J lost 5; bases outside the gene matches: 4.

The rearrangement joins TRBV27 to TRBJ2-1; 14 nucleotides align to TRBD2. CDR3 length equals 15 residues. The germline V gene encodes CDR1 MNHEY and CDR2 SMNVEV (reference sequence). J gave up 8 bases and V 8 bases, and 8 bases lay outside the gene matches. The DNA for the CDR3 is TGTGCCAGCGGTCCGGGGACTAGCGGGAGTCATGAGCAGTTCTTC. Translation: CASGPGTSGSHEQFF.

V is TRBV10-3 and J is TRBJ2-6; possibly TRBD1 for D (5 bases). The CDR3 has 16 amino acids. The V and J ends lost 11 bases and 2 bases respectively, with 19 bases between them. In germline, CDR1 is ENHRY, CDR2 SYGVKD. The CDR3 bases are TGTGCCGTTCAGGGTGGTGGCACACCTGGGGCCAACGTCCTGACTTTC. Protein sequence: CAVQGGGTPGANVLTF.

This clone has only a few counts. The V call is TRBV2, the J call TRBJ1-1; D perhaps matches TRBD1 (5 bases). The V gene's germline CDR1 is SNHLY and CDR2 FYNNEI. V dropped 7 bases and J dropped 0 bases, with 9 bases sitting between them. The CDR3 spans 13 residues. CDR3: CASKQGLNTEAFF. CDR3 DNA sequence: TGTGCCAGCAAGCAGGGTTTGAACACTGAAGCTTTCTTT.

The genes are TRBV27 and TRBJ2-7, with 12 bases matching TRBD2. J was trimmed by 4 bases and V by 0 bases; bases with no gene match: 1. The CDR3 is 15 residues long. Germline V gene sequence: CDR1 MNHEY, CDR2 SMNVEV (reference sequence). The CDR3 DNA follows: TGTGCCAGCAGTTTATCCACTAGCGGGAGGTACGAGCAGTACTTC. This codes for CASSLSTSGRYEQYF.

The chain is built from TRBV7-6 and TRBJ1-3, with 8 bases matching TRBD1. After removal of 0 bases from V and 9 bases from J, the junction contained 7 bases not matched to a gene. Germline V CDR1 and CDR2: SGHVS, FNYEAQ. The CDR3 length is 15 residues. The DNA of the CDR3 is TGTGCCAGCAGCTTAGCGGGACGACAGGGGACCACCATATATTTT. Protein product: CASSLAGRQGTTIYF.

This chain connects TRBV5-5 to TRBJ1-6; D unclear. V lost 0 bases and J 14 bases, leaving 9 bases between the germline ends. Per the germline V gene, CDR1 is SGHKS and CDR2 is YYEKEE (reference sequence). CDR3 size: 12 residues. The CDR3 is CASSLGAGSLHF. As DNA, the CDR3 is TGTGCCAGCAGCTTGGGAGCCGGGTCCCTCCACTTT.

This chain uses TRBV11-3 with TRBJ2-1, with D perhaps matching TRBD2 (5 bases). This CDR3 region has 15 residues. Germline lookup yields CDR1 SGHNT and CDR2 YENEEA. Trimming removed 0 bases from V and 5 bases from J, with 11 bases in between. DNA for the CDR3: TGTGCCAGCAGCTTAGACGGGATAGGAAACAATGAGCAGTTCTTC. It specifies CASSLDGIGNNEQFF.

The V gene is TRBV7-9, the J gene TRBJ1-2; 9 bases agree with TRBD1. The V segment lost 5 bases and the J segment 5 bases; nucleotides outside the gene matches: 9. Germline assignment: CDR1 SEHNR and CDR2 FQNEAQ (reference sequence). The CDR3 totals 15 residues. CDR3 loop: CASSPPGQGKYGYTF. CDR3 coding DNA: TGTGCCAGCAGCCCTCCGGGACAGGGAAAATATGGCTACACCTTC.

The rearrangement uses TRBV27 and TRBJ2-1; D is possibly TRBD1 (6 bases). The CDR3 contains 15 residues. The V gene lost 1 base and the J gene lost 2 bases, with 9 bases spanning the gap. CDR1 MNHEY and CDR2 SMNVEV come from the germline V gene (reference sequence). CDR3 residues: CASSLFQGTYNEQFF. CDR3 DNA: TGTGCCAGCAGTTTATTCCAGGGGACCTACAATGAGCAGTTCTTC.

The V call is TRBV19, the J call TRBJ2-7; 7 nucleotides align to TRBD1. CDR1 LNHDA and CDR2 SQIVND come from the germline V gene (reference sequence). The CDR3 length is 14 residues. V trimming: 5 bases; J trimming: 3 bases; junction bases outside the gene matches: 7. CDR3 in amino acids: CASSPGTEDYEQYF. CDR3 bases: TGTGCCAGTAGTCCAGGGACAGAAGACTACGAGCAGTACTTC.

The V and J genes are TRBV25-1 and TRBJ2-5; 9 bases are shared with TRBD1. Losses at the gene ends were 6 bases for V and 7 bases for J; bases not matched to a gene: 15. CDR1 is MGHDK, CDR2 SYGVNS, per germline. The CDR3 runs 16 residues. DNA of the CDR3: TGTGCCAGCAGCCGGGCCAAGACAGGGGGGCTCGGGACCCAGTACTTC. It specifies CASSRAKTGGLGTQYF.

This clone was observed a single time. V is TRBV5-1 and J is TRBJ2-3; D gene ambiguous. The CDR3 runs 14 residues. The V gene's germline CDR1 is SGHRS and CDR2 YFSETQ. Trimming pared 3 bases from V and 0 bases from J, leaving 8 bases between. This chain's CDR3 is CASSSLISTDTQYF. In nucleotides, the CDR3 is TGCGCCAGCAGCTCACTTATAAGCACAGATACGCAGTATTTT. Based on the CDR3 plus reference TRBV5-1 and TRBJ2-3, the full variable domain is KAGVTQTPRYLIKTRGQQVTLSCSPISGHRSVSWYQQTPGQGLQFLFEYFSETQRNKGNFPGRFSGRQFSNSRSEMNVSTLELGDSALYLCASSSLISTDTQYFGPGTRLTVL.

The rearrangement uses TRBV6-6 and TRBJ1-2; D possibly corresponds to TRBD1 (5 bases). The CDR3 is 13 amino acids. Germline-derived CDR1 and CDR2 are MNHNY and SVGAGI (reference sequence). V was pared by 0 bases and J by 8 bases, with 10 bases between. Here the CDR3 reads CASSYSGEGGYTF. CDR3 nucleotides: TGTGCCAGCAGTTACTCGGGGGAGGGAGGCTACACCTTC.